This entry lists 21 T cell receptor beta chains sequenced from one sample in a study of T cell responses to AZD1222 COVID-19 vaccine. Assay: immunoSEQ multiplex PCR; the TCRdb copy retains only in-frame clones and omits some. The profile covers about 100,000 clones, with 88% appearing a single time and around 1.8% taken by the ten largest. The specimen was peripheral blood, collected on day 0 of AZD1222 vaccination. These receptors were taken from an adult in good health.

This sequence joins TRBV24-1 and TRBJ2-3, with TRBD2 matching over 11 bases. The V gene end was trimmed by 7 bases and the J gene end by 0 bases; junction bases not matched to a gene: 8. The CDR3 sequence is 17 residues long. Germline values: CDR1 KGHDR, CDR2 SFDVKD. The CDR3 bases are TGTGCCACCAGCAATGAGGGGACTAGCGGTAGCACAGATACGCAGTATTTT. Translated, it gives CATSNEGTSGSTDTQYF.

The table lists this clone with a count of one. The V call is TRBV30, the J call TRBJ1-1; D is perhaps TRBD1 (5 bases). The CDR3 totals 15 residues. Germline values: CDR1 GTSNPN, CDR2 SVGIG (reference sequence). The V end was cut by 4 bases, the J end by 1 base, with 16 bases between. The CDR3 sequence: CAWIPIREKNTEAFF. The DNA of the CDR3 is TGTGCCTGGATCCCGATCAGGGAAAAGAACACTGAAGCTTTCTTT.

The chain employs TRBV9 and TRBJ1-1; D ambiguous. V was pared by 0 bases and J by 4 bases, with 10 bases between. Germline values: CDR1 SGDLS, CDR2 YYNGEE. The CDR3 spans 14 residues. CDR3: CASSVDMSLTEAFF. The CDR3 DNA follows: TGTGCCAGCAGCGTAGATATGAGCCTCACTGAAGCTTTCTTT. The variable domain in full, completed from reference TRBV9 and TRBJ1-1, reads DSGVTQTPKHLITATGQRVTLRCSPRSGDLSVYWYQQSLDQGLQFLIQYYNGEERAKGNILERFSAQQFPDLHSELNLSSLELGDSALYFCASSVDMSLTEAFFGQGTRLTVV.

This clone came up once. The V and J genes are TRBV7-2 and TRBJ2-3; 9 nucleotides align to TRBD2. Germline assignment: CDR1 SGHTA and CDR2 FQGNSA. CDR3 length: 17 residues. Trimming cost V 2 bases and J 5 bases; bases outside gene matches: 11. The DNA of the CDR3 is TGTGCCAGCAGCTTAAAAGGGACGGCGGGAGGGTTAGATACGCAGTATTTT. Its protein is CASSLKGTAGGLDTQYF.

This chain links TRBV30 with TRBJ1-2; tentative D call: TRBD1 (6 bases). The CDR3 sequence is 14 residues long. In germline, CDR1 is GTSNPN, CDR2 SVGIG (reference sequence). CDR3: CCCRGDELDYGYTF. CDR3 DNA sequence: TGTTGCTGCAGGGGCGATGAATTGGACTATGGCTACACCTTC. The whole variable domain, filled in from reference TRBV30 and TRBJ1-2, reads SQTIHQWPATLVQPVGSPLSLECTVEGTSNPNLYWYRQAAGRGLQLLFYSVGIGQISSEVPQNLSASRPQDRQFILSSKKLLLSDSGFYLCCCRGDELDYGYTFGSGTRLTVV.

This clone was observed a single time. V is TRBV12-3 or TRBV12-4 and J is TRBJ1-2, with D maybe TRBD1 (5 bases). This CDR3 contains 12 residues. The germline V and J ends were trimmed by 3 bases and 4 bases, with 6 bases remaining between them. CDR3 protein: CASSLGTYGYTF. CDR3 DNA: TGTGCCAGCAGTTTGGGGACCTATGGCTACACCTTC.

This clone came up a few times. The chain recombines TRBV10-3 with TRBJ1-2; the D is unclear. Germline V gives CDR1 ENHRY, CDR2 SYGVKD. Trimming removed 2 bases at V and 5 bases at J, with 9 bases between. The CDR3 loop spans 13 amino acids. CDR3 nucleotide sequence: TGTGCCATCAGTGAGCCCCCTTCTTATGGCTACACCTTC. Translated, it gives CAISEPPSYGYTF.

CDR3 loop: CSAGTGIGYGYTF. The CDR3 bases are TGCAGCGCTGGGACAGGGATAGGGTATGGCTACACCTTC. This chain links TRBV29-1 with TRBJ1-2; 9 bases line up with TRBD1. Germline CDR1 reads SQVTM; CDR2 reads ANQGSEA. V lost 7 bases and J lost 5; bases outside the gene matches: 8. The CDR3 consists of 13 residues. Together with reference TRBV29-1 and TRBJ1-2, the CDR3 gives the full variable domain: SAVISQKPSRDICQRGTSLTIQCQVDSQVTMMFWYRQQPGQSLTLIATANQGSEATYESGFVIDKFPISRPNLTFSTLTVSNMSPEDSSIYLCSAGTGIGYGYTFGSGTRLTVV.

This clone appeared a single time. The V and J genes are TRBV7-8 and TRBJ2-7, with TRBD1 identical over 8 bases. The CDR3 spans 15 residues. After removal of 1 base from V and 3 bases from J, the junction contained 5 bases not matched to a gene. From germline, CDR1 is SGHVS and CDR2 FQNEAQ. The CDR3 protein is CASSLEAGGFYEQYF. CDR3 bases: TGTGCCAGCAGCTTAGAGGCAGGGGGCTTCTACGAGCAGTACTTC. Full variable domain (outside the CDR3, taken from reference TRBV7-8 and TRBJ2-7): GAGVSQSPRYKVAKRGQDVALRCDPISGHVSLFWYQQALGQGPEFLTYFQNEAQLDKSGLPSDRFFAERPEGSVSTLKIQRTQQEDSAVYLCASSLEAGGFYEQYFGPGTRLTVT.

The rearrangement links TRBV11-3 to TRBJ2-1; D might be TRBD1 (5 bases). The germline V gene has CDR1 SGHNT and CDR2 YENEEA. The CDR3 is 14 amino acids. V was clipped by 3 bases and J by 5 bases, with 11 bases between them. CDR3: CASSFSGLNNEQFF. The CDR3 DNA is TGTGCCAGCAGCTTTTCAGGGTTAAACAATGAGCAGTTCTTC.

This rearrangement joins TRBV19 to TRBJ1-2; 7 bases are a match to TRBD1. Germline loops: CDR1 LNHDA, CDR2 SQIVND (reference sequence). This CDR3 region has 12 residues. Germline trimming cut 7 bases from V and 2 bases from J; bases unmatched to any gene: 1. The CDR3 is CASKTGNYGYTF. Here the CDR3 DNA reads TGTGCCAGTAAGACAGGGAACTATGGCTACACCTTC. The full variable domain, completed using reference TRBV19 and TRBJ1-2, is DGGITQSPKYLFRKEGQNVTLSCEQNLNHDAMYWYRQDPGQGLRLIYYSQIVNDFQKGDIAEGYSVSREKKESFPLTVTSAQKNPTAFYLCASKTGNYGYTFGSGTRLTVV.

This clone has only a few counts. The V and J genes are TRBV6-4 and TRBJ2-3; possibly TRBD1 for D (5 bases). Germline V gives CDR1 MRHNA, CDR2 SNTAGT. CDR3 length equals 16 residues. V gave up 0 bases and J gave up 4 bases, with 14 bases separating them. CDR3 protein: CASSDSIDKGADTQYF. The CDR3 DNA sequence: TGTGCCAGCAGTGACTCCATCGACAAAGGGGCAGATACGCAGTATTTT.

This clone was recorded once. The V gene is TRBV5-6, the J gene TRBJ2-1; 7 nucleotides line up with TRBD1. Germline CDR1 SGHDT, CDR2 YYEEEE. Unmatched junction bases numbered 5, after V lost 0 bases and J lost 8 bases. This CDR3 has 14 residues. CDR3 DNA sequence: TGTGCCAGCAGCTTGGGACAGGGTATACATGAGCAGTTCTTC. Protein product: CASSLGQGIHEQFF.

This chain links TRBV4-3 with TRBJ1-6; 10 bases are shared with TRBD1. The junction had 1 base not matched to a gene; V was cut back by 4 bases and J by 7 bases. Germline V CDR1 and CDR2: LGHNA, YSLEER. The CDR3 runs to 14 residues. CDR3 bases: TGCGCCAGCAGCCGGACAGGGGGGAATTCACCCCTCCACTTT. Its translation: CASSRTGGNSPLHF.

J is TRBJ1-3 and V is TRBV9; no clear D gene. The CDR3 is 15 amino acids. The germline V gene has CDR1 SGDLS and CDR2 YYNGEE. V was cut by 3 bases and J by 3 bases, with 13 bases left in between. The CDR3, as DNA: TGTGCCAGCAGCGCCGGTAGACCACTTGGAAACACCATATATTTT. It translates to CASSAGRPLGNTIYF.

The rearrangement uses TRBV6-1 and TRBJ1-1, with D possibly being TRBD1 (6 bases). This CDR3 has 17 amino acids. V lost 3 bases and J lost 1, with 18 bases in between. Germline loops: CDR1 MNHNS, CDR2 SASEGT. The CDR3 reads CASSDGYRAFANTEAFF. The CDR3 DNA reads TGTGCCAGCAGTGACGGTTACAGGGCTTTTGCGAACACTGAAGCTTTCTTT.

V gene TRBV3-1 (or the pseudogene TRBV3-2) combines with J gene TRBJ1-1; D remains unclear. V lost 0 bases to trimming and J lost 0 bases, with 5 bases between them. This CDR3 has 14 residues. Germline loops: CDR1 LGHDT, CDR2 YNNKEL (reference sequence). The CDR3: CASSQDILNTEAFF. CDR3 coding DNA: TGTGCCAGCAGCCAAGACATATTGAACACTGAAGCTTTCTTT.

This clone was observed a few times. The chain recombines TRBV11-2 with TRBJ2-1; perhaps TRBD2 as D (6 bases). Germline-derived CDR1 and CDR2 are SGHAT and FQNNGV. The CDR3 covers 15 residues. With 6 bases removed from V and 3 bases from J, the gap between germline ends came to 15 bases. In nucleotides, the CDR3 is TGTGCCAGCAGTAGCCTAGCGAAAAGCTACAATGAGCAGTTCTTC. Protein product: CASSSLAKSYNEQFF.

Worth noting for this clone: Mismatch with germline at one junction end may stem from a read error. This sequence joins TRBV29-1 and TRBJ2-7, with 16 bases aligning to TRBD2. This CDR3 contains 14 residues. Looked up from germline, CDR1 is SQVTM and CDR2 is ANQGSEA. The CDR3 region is CSALPGTSGRAMDF. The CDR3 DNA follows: TGCAGCGCCCTGCCCGGGACTAGCGGGAGGGCCATGGACTTC.

The CDR3 sequence: CASSIDTGVSYGYTF. The CDR3 coding sequence is TGTGCCAGTAGTATAGACACAGGGGTTTCGTATGGCTACACCTTC. The chain is built from TRBV19 and TRBJ1-2; 7 nucleotides line up with TRBD1. The ends lost 0 bases at V and 5 bases at J; junction bases unmatched: 6. The V gene's germline CDR1 is LNHDA and CDR2 SQIVND (reference sequence). This CDR3 has 15 residues.

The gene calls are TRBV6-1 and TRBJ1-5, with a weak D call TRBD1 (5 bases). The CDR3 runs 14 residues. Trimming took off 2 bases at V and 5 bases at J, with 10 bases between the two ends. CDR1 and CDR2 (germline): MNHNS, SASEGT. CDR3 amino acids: CASSESVGDQPQHF. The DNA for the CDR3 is TGTGCCAGCAGTGAATCGGTGGGGGATCAGCCCCAGCATTTT.